This record concerns one T cell receptor beta chain sequence. Clones were sequenced by immunoSEQ multiplex PCR, and TCRdb holds only the in-frame ones, with some missing. This sample carries about 110,000 clones, around 93% of them seen once, and the ten largest clones take approximately 0.63%. This sample was included in a study of OX40 agonist ivuxolimab in advanced cancers. Study in general: The patients got ivuxolimab, which is an agonistic anti-OX40 (CD134) antibody. The study gave patients intravenous ivuxolimab at 0.01 to 10 mg/kg every 2 weeks. The diagnoses of dose-escalation patients were hepatocellular carcinoma, melanoma, renal cell or head and neck cancer. From 23 to 79 years was the age range, with a mean of approximately 63 years, and around 83% were male.

The sample consisted of CD4+ or CD8+ T cells sorted from blood, taken in a trial of the OX40 agonist ivuxolimab. The receptor's source is an adult with an advanced solid tumor such as melanoma, head and neck, liver or kidney cancer.

DNA of the CDR3: TGTGCCAGCTCACCCCGGACAGTTGGAAACACCATATATTTT. Its protein product is CASSPRTVGNTIYF. This chain connects TRBV18 to TRBJ1-3, with D possibly TRBD1 on 6 matching bases. V was pared by 3 bases and J by 3 bases, with 9 bases between. Germline V gene sequence: CDR1 KGHSH, CDR2 LQKENI. This CDR3 has 14 residues.